A single sample gave rise to the 20 T cell receptor beta chains below, sequenced in a study of cytomegalovirus exposure and HLA in healthy donors. PCR was performed using 60 Vbeta and 13 Jbeta primers. Assay used: immunoSEQ multiplex PCR; TCRdb lists only in-frame clones, some missing. The sample lists tens of thousands of clones, about 60% occurring once. The specimen sequenced was PBMCs. These receptors were obtained from a woman aged 25 to 39 in good health and CMV-seronegative.

This clone was observed a few times. This chain connects TRBV19 to TRBJ1-1; no clear D gene. The V end was cut by 8 bases, the J end by 1 base, with 17 bases between. CDR1 LNHDA and CDR2 SQIVND come from the germline V gene (reference sequence). The CDR3 is 15 residues long. The chain's CDR3 is CASLGWVEKNTEAFF. The CDR3 nucleotides are TGTGCCAGTCTCGGGTGGGTGGAGAAGAACACTGAAGCTTTCTTT.

The CDR3 protein is CAWSRGVSEQYF. Written as DNA, the CDR3 is TGTGCCTGGAGCCGCGGGGTGAGCGAGCAGTACTTC. The chain recombines TRBV30 with TRBJ2-7, with TRBD2 as a possible D gene (6 bases). Per the germline V gene, CDR1 is GTSNPN and CDR2 is SVGIG (reference sequence). Trimming cost V 3 bases and J 6 bases, with 12 bases left between them. This CDR3 is built from 12 residues.

This clone was found a few times. The chain recombines TRBV10-1 with TRBJ2-1; 7 bases agree with TRBD1. Germline loops: CDR1 WNHNN, CDR2 SYGVQD (reference sequence). The CDR3 consists of 13 residues. The ends lost 8 bases at V and 10 bases at J; junction bases unmatched: 11. The CDR3, as DNA: TGCGCCAGCCAGGAACAGGGGAACCACGAGCAGTTCTTC. The encoded protein is CASQEQGNHEQFF.

The chain recombines TRBV29-1 with TRBJ1-2; 7 positions match TRBD1. Germline V gives CDR1 SQVTM, CDR2 ANQGSEA. V lost 3 bases to trimming and J lost 2 bases; unmatched junction nucleotides: 0. This CDR3 is built from 12 residues. DNA for the CDR3: TGCAGCGTTGAGACAGGGAACTATGGCTACACCTTC. This sequence encodes CSVETGNYGYTF.

The rearrangement uses TRBV7-9 and TRBJ2-3; a weak D match, TRBD2 (5 bases). CDR3 length: 14 residues. The V gene's germline CDR1 is SEHNR and CDR2 FQNEAQ (reference sequence). V was trimmed by 5 bases and J by 5 bases, leaving 14 bases between them. The CDR3 spells CASSPPGLLDTQYF. CDR3 DNA sequence: TGTGCCAGCAGCCCCCCGGGGTTGTTAGATACGCAGTATTTT.

A single count supports this clone. The chain couples TRBV27 to TRBJ1-5; D might be TRBD1 (5 bases). Germline assignment: CDR1 MNHEY and CDR2 SMNVEV (reference sequence). The CDR3 length is 12 residues. V was trimmed by 6 bases and J by 8 bases, leaving 11 bases between them. In DNA, the CDR3 is TGTGCCAGCAGACGGACGGGGGAGCCCCAGCATTTT. Amino acid sequence: CASRRTGEPQHF.

The chain employs TRBV6-6 and TRBJ1-3, with TRBD1 as a possible D gene (6 bases). The CDR3 contains 13 residues. Germline CDR1 reads MNHNY; CDR2 reads SVGAGI (reference sequence). V was clipped by 2 bases and J by 4 bases, with 6 bases between them. The DNA for the CDR3 is TGTGCCAGCAGTTACGGACAGGGAAACACCATATATTTT. This translates into CASSYGQGNTIYF.

In nucleotides, the CDR3 is TGTGCCGGGGGACAGGTCCGGGGCGAGCAGTACTTC. Translation gives CAGGQVRGEQYF. V gene TRBV2 combines with J gene TRBJ2-7; 8 nucleotides line up with TRBD1. Germline CDR1 and CDR2: SNHLY and FYNNEI. V was clipped by 11 bases and J by 6 bases; unmatched bases: 9. The CDR3 runs to 12 residues.

The gene calls are TRBV6-6 and TRBJ1-1; TRBD1 matches 7 bases. Germline V CDR1 and CDR2: MNHNY, SVGAGI (reference sequence). The CDR3 is 15 residues long. Unmatched junction bases numbered 7, after V lost 6 bases and J lost 0 bases. This chain's CDR3 is CASRFWTGMNTEAFF. CDR3 nucleotide sequence: TGTGCCAGCAGGTTTTGGACAGGCATGAACACTGAAGCTTTCTTT.

This clone was detected only once. The rearrangement links TRBV19 to TRBJ2-3, with 10 bases identical to TRBD2. The CDR3 loop spans 15 amino acids. Germline CDR1 and CDR2: LNHDA and SQIVND (reference sequence). V trimming: 8 bases; J trimming: 0 bases; junction bases outside the gene matches: 5. CDR3 sequence: CASGGTSASTDTQYF. CDR3 coding DNA: TGTGCCAGTGGAGGGACTAGCGCAAGCACAGATACGCAGTATTTT.

This clone has only a few counts. This sequence joins TRBV6-5 and TRBJ1-5; 7 bases fit TRBD1. CDR3 length equals 14 residues. The trim removed 0 bases at V and 7 bases at J, leaving 3 bases unmatched. The germline V gene encodes CDR1 MNHEY and CDR2 SVGAGI. Written as DNA, the CDR3 is TGTGCCAGCAGTTACTCGACAGGGCGGCAGCCCCAGCATTTT. Its translation is CASSYSTGRQPQHF.

In its sample, this clone was seen a few times. V gene TRBV6-6 combines with J gene TRBJ2-3; 7 bases match TRBD1. Losses at the gene ends were 7 bases for V and 4 bases for J; bases not matched to a gene: 8. The CDR3 runs to 14 residues. The germline V gene has CDR1 MNHNY and CDR2 SVGAGI (reference sequence). CDR3 loop: CASTYTGAPDTQYF. The CDR3 coding sequence is TGTGCCAGCACCTACACAGGGGCCCCAGATACGCAGTATTTT.

A few counts support this clone. The chain couples TRBV25-1 to TRBJ2-7; D is undetermined. Deletions cut 6 bases from V and 4 bases from J, with 4 bases between. This CDR3 region has 10 residues. Germline V gene lookup returns CDR1 MGHDK and CDR2 SYGVNS. The CDR3 sequence: CASSQYEQYF. CDR3 bases: TGTGCCAGCAGCCAGTACGAGCAGTACTTC.

The rearrangement links TRBV6-5 to TRBJ1-1; maybe TRBD1 (5 bases). This CDR3 region has 15 residues. Germline V gene sequence: CDR1 MNHEY, CDR2 SVGAGI. Trimming shortened V by 6 bases and J by 3 bases, and 17 bases separated the two germline ends. CDR3 DNA: TGTGCCAGCAGCCCGGGATGGGGAGGGGACACTGAAGCTTTCTTT. Protein: CASSPGWGGDTEAFF.

This clone was detected only a few times. CDR3 sequence (DNA): TGTGCCAGCAGCGAAAACAGGCCCTACGAGCAGTACTTC. The encoded protein is CASSENRPYEQYF. The chain joins TRBV7-6 to TRBJ2-7, with a tentative D call TRBD1 (5 bases). V was trimmed by 5 bases and J by 2 bases, leaving 10 bases between them. This CDR3 is 13 amino acids long. Germline-derived CDR1 and CDR2 are SGHVS and FNYEAQ.

This chain connects TRBV6-4 to TRBJ2-3; TRBD1 matches at 9 bases. J gave up 1 base and V 4 bases, and 3 bases lay outside the gene matches. Germline CDR1 reads MRHNA; CDR2 reads SNTAGT. The CDR3 consists of 15 residues. CDR3 sequence: CASSVRDRGTDTQYF. CDR3 DNA: TGTGCCAGCAGTGTTAGGGACAGGGGCACAGATACGCAGTATTTT.

This clone appeared once. The CDR3 sequence is CASSWRQGHEQYF. Written as DNA, the CDR3 is TGCGCCAGCAGCTGGAGACAGGGCCACGAGCAGTACTTC. The chain employs TRBV5-1 and TRBJ2-5; TRBD1 aligns across 7 bases. The J call may be in error: the DNA end matches TRBJ2-7 better. The CDR3 has 13 amino acids. The V gene's germline CDR1 is SGHRS and CDR2 YFSETQ.

This chain joins TRBV5-1 and TRBJ1-5; D may be TRBD1 (6 bases). The CDR3 runs 13 residues. V was cut by 0 bases and J by 7 bases, with 8 bases left in between. CDR1 is SGHRS, CDR2 YFSETQ, per germline. The DNA for the CDR3 is TGCGCCAGCAGCTTGGAAGGGGGACAGCCCCAGCATTTT. Its protein is CASSLEGGQPQHF.

The chain combines TRBV2 with TRBJ1-2; weak D call: TRBD1 (6 bases). Germline-derived CDR1 and CDR2 are SNHLY and FYNNEI. Between the trimmed V and J ends, which lost 6 bases and 3 bases, there was a span of 17 bases. This CDR3 is 15 amino acids long. The CDR3 is CASSPGTTTYYGYTF. CDR3 nucleotide sequence: TGTGCCAGCAGCCCCGGGACAACTACTTACTATGGCTACACCTTC.

This chain joins TRBV5-1 and TRBJ2-2; 12 nucleotides line up with TRBD2. J lost 10 bases, V lost 3 bases, and 10 bases had no gene match. The CDR3 covers 16 residues. Germline assignment: CDR1 SGHRS and CDR2 YFSETQ. The CDR3, as DNA: TGCGCCAGCAGCTGGCCGCTAGCGGGGGGGCCAGCGGAGCTGTTTTTT. It encodes CASSWPLAGGPAELFF.